This T cell receptor beta chain was captured by sequencing in a study of T cell changes during pregnancy in multiple sclerosis (dated by TCRdb to between 2017 and 2020). In terms of the full investigation: The study examined how the T cell repertoire changed over the course of pregnancy in women with multiple sclerosis.

Libraries were constructed by the immunoSEQ multiplex PCR assay. Not all clones reach the TCRdb copy of this immuneACCESS table, which keeps in-frame sequences only. Checked studies attribute under half of the gap to unresolved V genes and leave the rest unexplained. The sample yields about 80,000 clones; about 93% were counted once. In total, the top ten clones hold around 2.6% of the sample. Per the germline V gene, SGHVS is the CDR1 and FQNEAQ is the CDR2. The junction carries 19 bases between V and J, which are trimmed by 4 bases and 6 bases respectively. The CDR3 runs 16 residues from the cysteine to the phenylalanine. Here the CDR3 DNA is all that survives: 48 bases in frame from base 1. In regard to this clone: What antigen it recognizes has not been identified. No base-level quality is on record; no much larger clone is a single base apart.

Sequencing used peripheral blood, obtained after pregnancy. In this chain, TRBV7-8 is recombined with TRBJ2-4; perhaps TRBD1 is the D gene, with 6 bases matching. The TCR originated in a female donor in good health, enrolled as a control in a pregnancy study. The bases read TGTGCCAGCAGCTCGCCCTTCCAGGGGTCGGGAAACATTCAGTACTTC. Translated, this is CASSSPFQGSGNIQYF.